This T cell receptor beta chain emerged from a study of cytomegalovirus exposure and HLA in healthy donors. Broader study findings: The authors later linked a missense DCLRE1C variant to TCR beta V- and J-gene trimming. Diagnosis of cytomegalovirus status made by the classifier reportedly showed high specificity and sensitivity. Despite most TCR sequences being rare, some public TCRs occurred in many donors.

Comment on this clone: The antigen is unknown.

Germline CDR1 MDHEN, CDR2 SYDVKM. The V end was cut by 4 bases, the J end by 2 bases, with 14 bases between. This CDR3 has 15 amino acids. Both 60 Vbeta primers and 13 Jbeta primers went into the PCR. Sequencing was performed with immunoSEQ multiplex PCR; in TCRdb, only in-frame clones are kept and a portion is missing. The sample yields under 100,000 clones, 70% seen once. The chain combines TRBV28 with TRBJ1-2; tentative D call: TRBD1 (6 bases). Sequencing was performed on PBMCs. This TCR came from a woman between 45 and 60 years old in good health and CMV-seropositive. The CDR3 DNA sequence: TGTGCCAGCAGTTACCTATTAACAGGGAACTATGGCTACACCTTC. Amino acids: CASSYLLTGNYGYTF.